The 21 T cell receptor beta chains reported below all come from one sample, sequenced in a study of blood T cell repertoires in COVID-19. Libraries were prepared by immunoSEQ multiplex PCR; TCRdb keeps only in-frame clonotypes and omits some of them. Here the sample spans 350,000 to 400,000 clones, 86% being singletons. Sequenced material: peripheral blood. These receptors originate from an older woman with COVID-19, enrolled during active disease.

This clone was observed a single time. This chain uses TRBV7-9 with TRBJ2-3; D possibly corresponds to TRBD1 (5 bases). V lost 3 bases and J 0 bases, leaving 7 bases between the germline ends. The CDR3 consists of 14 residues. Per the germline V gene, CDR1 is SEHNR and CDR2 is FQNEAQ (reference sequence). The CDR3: CASSFAGSTDTQYF. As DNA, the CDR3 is TGTGCCAGCAGCTTCGCAGGGAGCACAGATACGCAGTATTTT. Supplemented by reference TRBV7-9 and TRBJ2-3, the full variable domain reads DTGVSQNPRHKITKRGQNVTFRCDPISEHNRLYWYRQTLGQGPEFLTYFQNEAQLEKSRLLSDRFSAERPKGSFSTLEIQRTEQGDSAMYLCASSFAGSTDTQYFGPGTRLTVL.

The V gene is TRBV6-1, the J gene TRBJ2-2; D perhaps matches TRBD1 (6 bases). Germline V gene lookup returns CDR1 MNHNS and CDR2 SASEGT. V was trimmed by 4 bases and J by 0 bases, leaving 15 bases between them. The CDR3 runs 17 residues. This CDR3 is CASSGDIMYANTGELFF. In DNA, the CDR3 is TGTGCCAGCAGTGGGGACATAATGTACGCGAACACCGGGGAGCTGTTTTTT.

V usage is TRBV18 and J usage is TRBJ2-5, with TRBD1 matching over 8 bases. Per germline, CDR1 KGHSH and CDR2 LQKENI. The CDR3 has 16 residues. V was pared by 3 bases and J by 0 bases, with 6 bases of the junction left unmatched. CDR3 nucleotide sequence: TGTGCCAGCTCACCCTATAGACAGGGGTACCAAGAGACCCAGTACTTC. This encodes CASSPYRQGYQETQYF.

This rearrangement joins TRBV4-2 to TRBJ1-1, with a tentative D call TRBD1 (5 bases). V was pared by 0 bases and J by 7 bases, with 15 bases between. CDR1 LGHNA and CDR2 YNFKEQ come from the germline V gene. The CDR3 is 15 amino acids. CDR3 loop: CASSQDLEGEVEAFF. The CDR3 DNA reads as TGTGCCAGCAGCCAAGATCTGGAAGGGGAGGTTGAAGCTTTCTTT.

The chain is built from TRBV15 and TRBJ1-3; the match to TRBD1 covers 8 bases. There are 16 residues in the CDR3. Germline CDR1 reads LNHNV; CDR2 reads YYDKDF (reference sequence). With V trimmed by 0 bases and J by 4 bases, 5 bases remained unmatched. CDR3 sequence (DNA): TGTGCCACCAGCAGAGATTTTCGACAGGGGGGAAACACCATATATTTT. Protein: CATSRDFRQGGNTIYF.

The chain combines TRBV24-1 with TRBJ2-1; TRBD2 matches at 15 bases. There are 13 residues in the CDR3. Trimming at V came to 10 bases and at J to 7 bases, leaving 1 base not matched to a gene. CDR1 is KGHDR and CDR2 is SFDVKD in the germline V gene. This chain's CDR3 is CATGLAGGNEQFF. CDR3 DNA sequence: TGTGCCACGGGACTAGCGGGGGGAAATGAGCAGTTCTTC.

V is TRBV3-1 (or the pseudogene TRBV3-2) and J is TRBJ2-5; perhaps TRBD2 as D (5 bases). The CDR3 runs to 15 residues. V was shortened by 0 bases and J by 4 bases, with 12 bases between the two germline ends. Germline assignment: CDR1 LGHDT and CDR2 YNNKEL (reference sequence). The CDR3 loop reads CASSQDPGGSETQYF. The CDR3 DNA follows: TGTGCCAGCAGCCAAGATCCCGGCGGGTCAGAGACCCAGTACTTC.

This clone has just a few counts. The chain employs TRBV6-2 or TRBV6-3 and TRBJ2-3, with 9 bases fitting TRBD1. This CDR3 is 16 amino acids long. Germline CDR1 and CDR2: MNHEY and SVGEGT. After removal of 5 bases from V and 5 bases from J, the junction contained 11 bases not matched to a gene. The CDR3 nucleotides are TGTGCCAGCAGTCCCGGGACAGGGCGGTTGGGAGATACGCAGTATTTT. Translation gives CASSPGTGRLGDTQYF.

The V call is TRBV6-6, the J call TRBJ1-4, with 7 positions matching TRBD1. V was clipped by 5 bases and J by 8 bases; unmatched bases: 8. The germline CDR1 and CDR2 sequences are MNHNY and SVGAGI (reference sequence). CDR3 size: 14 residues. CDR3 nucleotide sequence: TGTGCCAGCAGTGCCAGGGCAGGGGGGGAAAAACTGTTTTTT. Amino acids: CASSARAGGEKLFF.

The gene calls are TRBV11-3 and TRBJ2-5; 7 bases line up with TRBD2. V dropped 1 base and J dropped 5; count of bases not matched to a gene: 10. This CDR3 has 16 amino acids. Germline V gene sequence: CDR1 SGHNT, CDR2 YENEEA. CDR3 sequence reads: CASSLGSGTTGETQYF. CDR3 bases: TGTGCCAGCAGCTTAGGGTCCGGGACTACTGGTGAGACCCAGTACTTC.

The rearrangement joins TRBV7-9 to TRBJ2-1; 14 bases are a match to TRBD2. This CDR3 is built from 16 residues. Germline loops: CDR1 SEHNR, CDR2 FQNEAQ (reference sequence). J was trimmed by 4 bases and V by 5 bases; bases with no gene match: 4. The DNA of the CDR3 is TGTGCCAGCAGCAAGGGGACTAGCGGGGGATACAATGAGCAGTTCTTC. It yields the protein CASSKGTSGGYNEQFF. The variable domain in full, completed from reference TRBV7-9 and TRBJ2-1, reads DTGVSQNPRHKITKRGQNVTFRCDPISEHNRLYWYRQTLGQGPEFLTYFQNEAQLEKSRLLSDRFSAERPKGSFSTLEIQRTEQGDSAMYLCASSKGTSGGYNEQFFGPGTRLTVL.

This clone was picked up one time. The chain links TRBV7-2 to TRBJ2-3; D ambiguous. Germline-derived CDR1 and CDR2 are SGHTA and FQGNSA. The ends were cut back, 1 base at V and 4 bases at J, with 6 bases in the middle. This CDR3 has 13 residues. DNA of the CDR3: TGTGCCAGCAGCTTAGGAGAACCAGATACGCAGTATTTT. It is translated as CASSLGEPDTQYF.

The CDR3 nucleotides read TGCGCCAGCAGCCAAGGGACTAGCGGGAAAGAGACCCAGTACTTC. This translates into CASSQGTSGKETQYF. This sequence joins TRBV5-1 and TRBJ2-5, with TRBD2 matching 13 bases. CDR3 length: 15 amino acids. V was pared by 4 bases and J by 3 bases, with 3 bases of the junction left unmatched. Per the germline V gene, CDR1 is SGHRS and CDR2 is YFSETQ. Drawing the rest from reference TRBV5-1 and TRBJ2-5, the complete variable domain is KAGVTQTPRYLIKTRGQQVTLSCSPISGHRSVSWYQQTPGQGLQFLFEYFSETQRNKGNFPGRFSGRQFSNSRSEMNVSTLELGDSALYLCASSQGTSGKETQYFGPGTRLLVL.

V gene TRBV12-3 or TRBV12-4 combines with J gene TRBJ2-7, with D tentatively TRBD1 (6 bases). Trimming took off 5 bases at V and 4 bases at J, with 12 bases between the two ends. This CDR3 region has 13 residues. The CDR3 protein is CASSPTGKYEQYF. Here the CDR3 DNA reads TGTGCCAGCAGTCCTACAGGGAAATACGAGCAGTACTTC.

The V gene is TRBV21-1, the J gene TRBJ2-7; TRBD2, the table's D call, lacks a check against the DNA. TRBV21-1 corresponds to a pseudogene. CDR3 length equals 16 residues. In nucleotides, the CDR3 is TGTGCCAGCAGCAAAGCGAGAAGTAACTTCTCCTACGAGCAGTACTTC. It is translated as CASSKARSNFSYEQYF.

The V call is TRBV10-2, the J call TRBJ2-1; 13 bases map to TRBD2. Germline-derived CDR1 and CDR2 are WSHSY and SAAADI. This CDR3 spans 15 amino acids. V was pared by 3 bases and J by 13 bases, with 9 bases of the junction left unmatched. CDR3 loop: CASSDPTSGGGDQFF. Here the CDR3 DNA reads TGCGCCAGCAGTGATCCCACTAGCGGGGGGGGAGATCAGTTCTTC.

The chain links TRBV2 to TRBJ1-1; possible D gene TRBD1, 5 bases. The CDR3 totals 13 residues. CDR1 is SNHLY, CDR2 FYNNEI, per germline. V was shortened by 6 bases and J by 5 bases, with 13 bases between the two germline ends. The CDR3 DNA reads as TGTGCCAGCAGACAGGAGATAATTACTGAAGCTTTCTTT. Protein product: CASRQEIITEAFF. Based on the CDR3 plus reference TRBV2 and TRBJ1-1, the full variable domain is EPEVTQTPSHQVTQMGQEVILRCVPISNHLYFYWYRQILGQKVEFLVSFYNNEISEKSEIFDDQFSVERPDGSNFTLKIRSTKLEDSAMYFCASRQEIITEAFFGQGTRLTVV.

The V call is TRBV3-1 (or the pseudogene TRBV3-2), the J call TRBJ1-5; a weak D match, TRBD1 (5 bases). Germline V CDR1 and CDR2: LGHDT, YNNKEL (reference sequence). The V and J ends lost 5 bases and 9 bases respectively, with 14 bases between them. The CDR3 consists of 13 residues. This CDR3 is CASSGTGEGPQHF. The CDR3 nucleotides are TGTGCCAGCAGCGGGACTGGGGAAGGGCCCCAGCATTTT.

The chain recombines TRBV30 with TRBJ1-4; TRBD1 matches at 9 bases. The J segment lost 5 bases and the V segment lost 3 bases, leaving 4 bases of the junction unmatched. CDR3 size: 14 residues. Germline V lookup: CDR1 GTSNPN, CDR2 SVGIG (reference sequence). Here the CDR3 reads CAWSPGQGNEKLFF. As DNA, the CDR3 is TGTGCCTGGAGCCCGGGACAGGGAAATGAAAAACTGTTTTTT.

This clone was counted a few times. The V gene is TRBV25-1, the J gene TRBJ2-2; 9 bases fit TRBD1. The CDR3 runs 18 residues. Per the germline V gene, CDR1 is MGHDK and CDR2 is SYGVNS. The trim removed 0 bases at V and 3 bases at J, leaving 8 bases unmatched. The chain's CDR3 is CASSEYVGTGMDTGELFF. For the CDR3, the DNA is TGTGCCAGCAGTGAATATGTCGGGACAGGGATGGACACCGGGGAGCTGTTTTTT.

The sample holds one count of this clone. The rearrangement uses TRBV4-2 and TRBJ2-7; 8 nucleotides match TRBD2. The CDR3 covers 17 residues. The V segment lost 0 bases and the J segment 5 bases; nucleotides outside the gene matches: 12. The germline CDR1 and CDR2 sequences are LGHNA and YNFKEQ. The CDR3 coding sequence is TGTGCCAGCAGCCAAGATATCTTGGGAGCGGGGGAGGACGAGCAGTACTTC. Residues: CASSQDILGAGEDEQYF.